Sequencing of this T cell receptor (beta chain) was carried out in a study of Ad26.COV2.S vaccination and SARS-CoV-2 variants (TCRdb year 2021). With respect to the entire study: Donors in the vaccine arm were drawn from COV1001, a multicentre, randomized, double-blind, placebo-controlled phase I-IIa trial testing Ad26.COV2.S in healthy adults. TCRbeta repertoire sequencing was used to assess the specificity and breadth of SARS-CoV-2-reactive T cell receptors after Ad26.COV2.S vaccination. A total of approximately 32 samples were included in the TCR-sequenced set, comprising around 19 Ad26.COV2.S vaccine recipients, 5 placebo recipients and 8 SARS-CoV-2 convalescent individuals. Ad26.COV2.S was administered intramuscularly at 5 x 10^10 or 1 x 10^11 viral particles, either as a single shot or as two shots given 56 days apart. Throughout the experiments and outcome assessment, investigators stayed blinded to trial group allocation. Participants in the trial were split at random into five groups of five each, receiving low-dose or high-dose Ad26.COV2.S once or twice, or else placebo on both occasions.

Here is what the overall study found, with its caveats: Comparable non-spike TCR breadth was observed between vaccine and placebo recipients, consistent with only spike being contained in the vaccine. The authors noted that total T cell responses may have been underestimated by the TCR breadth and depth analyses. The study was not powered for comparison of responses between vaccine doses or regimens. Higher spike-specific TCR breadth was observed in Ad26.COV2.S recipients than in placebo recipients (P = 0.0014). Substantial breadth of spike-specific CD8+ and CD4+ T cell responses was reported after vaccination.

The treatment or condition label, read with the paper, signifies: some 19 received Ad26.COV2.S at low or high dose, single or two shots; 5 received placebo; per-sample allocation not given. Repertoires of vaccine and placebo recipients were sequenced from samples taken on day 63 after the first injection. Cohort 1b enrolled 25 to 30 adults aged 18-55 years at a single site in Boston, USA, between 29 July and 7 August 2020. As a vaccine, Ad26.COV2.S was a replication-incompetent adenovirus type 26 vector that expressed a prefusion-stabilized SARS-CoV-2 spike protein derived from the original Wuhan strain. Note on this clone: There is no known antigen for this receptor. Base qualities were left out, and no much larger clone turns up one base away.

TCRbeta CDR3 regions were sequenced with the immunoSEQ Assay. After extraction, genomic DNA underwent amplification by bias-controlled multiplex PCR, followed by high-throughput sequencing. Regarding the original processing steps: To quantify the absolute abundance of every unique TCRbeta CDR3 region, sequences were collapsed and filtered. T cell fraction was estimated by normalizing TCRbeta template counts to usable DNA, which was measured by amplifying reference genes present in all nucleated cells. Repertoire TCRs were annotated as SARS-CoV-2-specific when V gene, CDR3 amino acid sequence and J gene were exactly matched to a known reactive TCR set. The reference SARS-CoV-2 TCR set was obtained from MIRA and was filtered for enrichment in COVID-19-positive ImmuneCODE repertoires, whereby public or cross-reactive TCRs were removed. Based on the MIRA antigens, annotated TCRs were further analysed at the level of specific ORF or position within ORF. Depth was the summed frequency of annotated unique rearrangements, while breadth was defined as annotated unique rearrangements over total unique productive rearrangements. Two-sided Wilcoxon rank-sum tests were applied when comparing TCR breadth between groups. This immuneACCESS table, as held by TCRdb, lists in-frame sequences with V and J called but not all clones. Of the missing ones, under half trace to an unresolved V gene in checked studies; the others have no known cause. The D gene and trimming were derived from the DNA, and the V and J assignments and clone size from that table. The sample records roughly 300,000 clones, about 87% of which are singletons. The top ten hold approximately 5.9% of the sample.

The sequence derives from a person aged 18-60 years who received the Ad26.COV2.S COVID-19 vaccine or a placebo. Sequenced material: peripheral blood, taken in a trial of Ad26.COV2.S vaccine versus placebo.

The CDR3 corresponds to CASSYLAASYEQYF. The sequence in DNA is TGTGCCAGCAGTTATCTAGCGGCCTCCTACGAGCAGTACTTC. The rearrangement joined TRBV28 to TRBJ2-7; TRBD2 fits 7 bases in the junction. CDR1 MDHEN and CDR2 SYDVKM were looked up in the germline V gene. The junction shows trimming of 4 bases on V and 0 bases on J, and the gene matches do not reach 3 bases of it. The CDR3 runs 14 residues from the cysteine to the phenylalanine. CDR3 DNA only is kept here, 42 bases in frame from base 1.